Listed below are T cell receptor beta chains from one sample, sequenced in a study of cytomegalovirus exposure and HLA in healthy donors. Sequenced by immunoSEQ multiplex PCR; TCRdb stores in-frame clones only, minus some. The table shows some 250,000 clones, with less than 95% occurring only once. What was sequenced was PBMCs. The origin of the receptors is a woman in her twenties or thirties in good health and CMV-seronegative. CDR3s include the opening cysteine and the closing phenylalanine or tryptophan. The D gene is left open where the match is weak. The size of a clone is reported for some rows only, either as once, few or many, or as a class for expanded clones.

j_call | clone_size | d_call | cdr3_length | v_call | cdr3_aa | cdr3_nt
TRBJ1-1 | . | . | 13 | TRBV6-5 | CASSYGAGTEAFF | TGTGCCAGCAGTTACGGGGCGGGAACTGAAGCTTTCTTT
TRBJ2-1 | . | . | 16 | TRBV6-5 | CASSFLGTYAYNEQFF | TGTGCCAGCAGTTTCCTGGGGACCTATGCCTACAATGAGCAGTTCTTC
TRBJ1-1 | few | . | 14 | TRBV2 | CASSTRTENTEAFF | TGTGCCAGCAGTACGCGGACAGAGAACACTGAAGCTTTCTTT
TRBJ2-7 | . | . | 15 | TRBV4-2 | CASSQERLNSYEQYF | TGTGCCAGCAGCCAAGAGAGACTCAACTCCTACGAGCAGTACTTC
TRBJ2-7 | . | . | 15 | TRBV19 | CASSWETAPPYEQYF | TGTGCCAGTAGTTGGGAAACAGCCCCTCCCTACGAGCAGTACTTC
TRBJ2-7 | . | TRBD1 | 14 | TRBV29-1 | CSVVWDRGTYEQYF | TGCAGCGTTGTTTGGGACAGGGGGACCTACGAGCAGTACTTC
TRBJ2-1 | . | . | 13 | TRBV7-3 | CASSSPTGTKQFF | TGTGCCAGCAGCTCCCCGACAGGAACCAAACAGTTCTTC
TRBJ2-5 | . | . | 14 | TRBV2 | CASSAQFKQETQYF | TGTGCCAGCAGTGCTCAGTTCAAACAAGAGACCCAGTACTTC
TRBJ1-5 | . | TRBD1 | 15 | TRBV28 | CANQDRSHSNQPQHF | TGTGCCAATCAGGACAGGAGCCATAGCAATCAGCCCCAGCATTTT
TRBJ2-2 | . | TRBD2 | 14 | TRBV2 | CASMRREGAGELFF | TGTGCCAGCATGAGGCGGGAGGGAGCCGGGGAGCTGTTTTTT
TRBJ2-3 | . | . | 14 | TRBV6-1 | CASSERGRTDTQYF | TGTGCCAGCAGTGAACGGGGACGCACAGATACGCAGTATTTT
TRBJ2-1 | . | TRBD2 | 15 | TRBV27 | CASSLNPSGRGEQFF | TGTGCCAGCAGTTTAAATCCTAGCGGGAGAGGTGAGCAGTTCTTC
TRBJ2-1 | . | TRBD2 | 17 | TRBV13 | CASSSLTGTSVYNEQFF | TGTGCCAGCAGCTCCCTTACGGGGACTAGCGTATACAATGAGCAGTTCTTC
TRBJ2-1 | . | TRBD2 | 15 | TRBV7-3 | CASSLSSGAPNEQFF | TGTGCCAGCAGCTTAAGTAGCGGGGCGCCGAATGAGCAGTTCTTC
TRBJ2-3 | . | TRBD2 | 15 | TRBV27 | CASSKPLAGIDTQYF | TGTGCCAGCAGTAAACCACTAGCGGGAATAGATACGCAGTATTTT
TRBJ1-1 | . | . | 15 | TRBV28 | CASSPTPGGRTEAFF | TGTGCCAGCAGCCCTACCCCTGGGGGCAGGACTGAAGCTTTCTTT
TRBJ2-2 | . | . | 15 | TRBV6-5 | CASSYFNGLTGELFF | TGTGCCAGCAGTTACTTCAACGGCCTGACCGGGGAGCTGTTTTTT
TRBJ2-3 | . | TRBD2 | 15 | TRBV27 | CASTPTSSSTDTQYF | TGTGCCAGCACTCCGACTAGCAGTAGCACAGATACGCAGTATTTT
TRBJ2-2 | . | TRBD2 | 17 | TRBV7-8 | CASSRTSGRASGLRLFF | TGTGCCAGCAGCCGGACTAGCGGGAGGGCCTCTGGACTGAGGCTGTTTTTT
TRBJ2-7 | . | TRBD2 | 21 | TRBV15 | CATSGGLGWREGRDPAYEQYF | TGTGCCACCAGCGGGGGCCTCGGCTGGCGGGAGGGGAGGGATCCCGCCTACGAGCAGTACTTC
TRBJ1-1 | . | . | 14 | TRBV29-1 | CSVSSSNRNTEAFF | TGCAGCGTTTCTTCGAGCAATAGGAACACTGAAGCTTTCTTT
TRBJ2-1 | . | TRBD2 | 18 | TRBV15 | CATSRESSGASSYNEQFF | TGTGCCACCAGCAGAGAATCTAGCGGAGCTAGCTCCTACAATGAGCAGTTCTTC
TRBJ2-7 | . | . | 12 | TRBV7-6 | CASSLDAYEQYF | TGTGCCAGCAGCTTAGATGCCTACGAGCAGTACTTC
TRBJ2-3 | . | . | 12 | TRBV11-2 | CASSLDQDTQYF | TGTGCCAGCAGCTTGGATCAAGATACGCAGTATTTT
TRBJ1-2 | . | TRBD1 | 15 | TRBV19 | CASSGGTGVDYGYTF | TGTGCCAGTAGTGGGGGGACAGGGGTCGACTATGGCTACACCTTC
TRBJ1-5 | once | . | 13 | TRBV9 | CASNQGGAQPQHF | TGTGCCAGCAACCAAGGGGGAGCTCAGCCCCAGCATTTT
TRBJ2-7 | . | . | 11 | TRBV7-8 | CASSSRTVQYF | TGTGCCAGCAGCTCCCGGACAGTCCAGTACTTC
TRBJ2-7 | once | . | 16 | TRBV18 | CASSLFQGGSTYEQYF | TGTGCCAGCTCACTATTCCAGGGGGGGTCCACCTACGAGCAGTACTTC
TRBJ2-5 | . | . | 12 | TRBV2 | CASQGGRETQYF | TGTGCCAGCCAGGGGGGGCGGGAGACCCAGTACTTC
TRBJ2-7 | . | . | 13 | TRBV6-1 | CASSLLDMREQYF | TGTGCCAGCAGTCTTTTGGACATGAGGGAGCAGTACTTC
TRBJ2-2 | . | . | 17 | TRBV11-2 | CASSLAWGDGDTGELFF | TGTGCCAGCAGCTTAGCATGGGGGGATGGGGACACCGGGGAGCTGTTTTTT
TRBJ1-2 | . | . | 13 | TRBV14 | CASSPGTNYGYTF | TGTGCCAGCAGCCCCGGGACGAACTATGGCTACACCTTC
TRBJ1-2 | . | . | 16 | TRBV9 | CASSGPTGADNYGYTF | TGTGCCAGCAGCGGACCAACAGGCGCCGACAACTATGGCTACACCTTC
TRBJ2-7 | . | TRBD1 | 15 | TRBV27 | CASRNRQGASYEQYF | TGTGCCAGCAGAAATCGACAGGGAGCCTCCTACGAGCAGTACTTC
TRBJ1-2 | . | . | 15 | TRBV28 | CASKSWAATNYGYTF | TGTGCCAGCAAGTCGTGGGCGGCGACTAACTATGGCTACACCTTC
TRBJ2-5 | . | TRBD2 | 20 | TRBV7-3 | CASSLRAPSWAGGPQETQYF | TGTGCCAGCAGCTTAAGAGCCCCGAGCTGGGCGGGAGGGCCCCAAGAGACCCAGTACTTC
TRBJ2-4 | . | . | 17 | TRBV7-2 | CASSLDIRTEAKNIQYF | TGTGCCAGCAGCTTAGATATTAGAACCGAAGCCAAAAACATTCAGTACTTC
TRBJ2-3 | . | TRBD1 | 15 | TRBV18 | CASSSRQGNTDTQYF | TGTGCCAGCTCAAGTCGACAGGGAAACACAGATACGCAGTATTTT
TRBJ2-3 | . | . | 10 | TRBV20-1 | CSAFRDTQYF | TGCAGTGCCTTTAGGGATACGCAGTATTTT
TRBJ2-7 | . | . | 14 | TRBV9 | CASSVSGPGDEQYF | TGTGCCAGCAGCGTAAGCGGACCTGGGGACGAGCAGTACTTC
TRBJ1-1 | . | . | 13 | TRBV25-1 | CASRSTVNTEAFF | TGTGCCAGCAGGTCGACGGTGAACACTGAAGCTTTCTTT
TRBJ2-7 | . | . | 14 | TRBV5-6 | CASSFKTRAYEQYF | TGTGCCAGCAGCTTTAAGACTCGCGCCTACGAGCAGTACTTC
TRBJ2-7 | . | TRBD2 | 14 | TRBV10-3 | CAISDPTSPYEQYF | TGTGCCATCAGTGACCCGACTAGCCCCTACGAGCAGTACTTC
TRBJ2-2 | . | . | 13 | TRBV5-6 | CASSLGYTGELFF | TGTGCCAGCAGCTTGGGCTACACCGGGGAGCTGTTTTTT
TRBJ1-4 | . | . | 14 | TRBV30 | CAWSVGSLGEKLFF | TGTGCCTGGAGTGTAGGTTCTCTTGGTGAAAAACTGTTTTTT
TRBJ2-7 | . | . | 15 | TRBV28 | CASKHGTESSYEQYF | TGTGCCAGCAAACACGGGACGGAGAGCTCCTACGAGCAGTACTTC